Sequencing of this TCR beta chain was carried out in a study of shared clonotypes between healthy human individuals. Genomic DNA belonging to each subset was distributed in equal measure over several immunoSEQ plates. Clones were sequenced by immunoSEQ multiplex PCR, and TCRdb holds only the in-frame ones, with some missing. This table holds 450,000 to 500,000 clones, 75% to 85% found once. Germline V gives CDR1 SNHLY, CDR2 FYNNEI. The CDR3 is 15 residues long. V dropped 4 bases and J dropped 1; count of bases not matched to a gene: 2. Recent acute infections and vaccinations were absent in the healthy HIV-negative adult donors. Genomic DNA came from tens of millions of PBMCs in unsorted samples.

The chain uses TRBV2 and TRBJ2-5, with TRBD2 identical over 11 bases. The source of this sequence is a woman aged 40 to 50 in good health. Some clones in this sample may be carry-over from other donors' samples. The sample comprised PBMCs. CDR3 sequence (DNA): TGTGCCAGCAGTGGGACTAGCGGGTCCCAAGAGACCCAGTACTTC. This translates into CASSGTSGSQETQYF.